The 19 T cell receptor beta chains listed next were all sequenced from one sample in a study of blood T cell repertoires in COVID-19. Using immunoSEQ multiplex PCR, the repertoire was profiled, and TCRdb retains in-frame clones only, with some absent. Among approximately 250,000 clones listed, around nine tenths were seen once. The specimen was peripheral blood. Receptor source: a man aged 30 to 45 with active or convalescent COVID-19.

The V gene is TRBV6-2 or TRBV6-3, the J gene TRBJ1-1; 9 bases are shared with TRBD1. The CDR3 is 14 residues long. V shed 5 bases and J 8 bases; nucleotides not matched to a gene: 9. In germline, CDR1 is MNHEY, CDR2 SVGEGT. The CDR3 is CASSTTPGQGEAFF. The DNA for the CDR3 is TGTGCCAGCAGTACCACCCCCGGACAGGGGGAAGCTTTCTTT.

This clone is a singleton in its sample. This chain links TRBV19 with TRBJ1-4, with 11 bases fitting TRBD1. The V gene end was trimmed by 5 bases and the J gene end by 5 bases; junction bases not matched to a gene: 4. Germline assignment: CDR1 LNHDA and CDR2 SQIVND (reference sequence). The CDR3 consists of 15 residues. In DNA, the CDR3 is TGTGCCAGTAGTGTCCGGACAGGGGGCAATGAAAAACTGTTTTTT. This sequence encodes CASSVRTGGNEKLFF. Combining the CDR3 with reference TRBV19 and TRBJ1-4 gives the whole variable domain DGGITQSPKYLFRKEGQNVTLSCEQNLNHDAMYWYRQDPGQGLRLIYYSQIVNDFQKGDIAEGYSVSREKKESFPLTVTSAQKNPTAFYLCASSVRTGGNEKLFFGSGTQLSVL.

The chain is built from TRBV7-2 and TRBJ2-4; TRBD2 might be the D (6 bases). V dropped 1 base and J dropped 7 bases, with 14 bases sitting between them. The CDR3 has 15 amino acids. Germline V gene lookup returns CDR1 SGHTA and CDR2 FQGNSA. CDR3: CASSLGDRDFNIQYF. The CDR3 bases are TGTGCCAGCAGCTTAGGGGACCGGGACTTCAACATTCAGTACTTC.

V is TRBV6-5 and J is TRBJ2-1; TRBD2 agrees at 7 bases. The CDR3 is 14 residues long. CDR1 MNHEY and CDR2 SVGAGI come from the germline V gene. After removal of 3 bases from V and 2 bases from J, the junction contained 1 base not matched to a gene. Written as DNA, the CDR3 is TGTGCCAGCAGTTATCGGGGGGCCTACAATGAGCAGTTCTTC. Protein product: CASSYRGAYNEQFF.

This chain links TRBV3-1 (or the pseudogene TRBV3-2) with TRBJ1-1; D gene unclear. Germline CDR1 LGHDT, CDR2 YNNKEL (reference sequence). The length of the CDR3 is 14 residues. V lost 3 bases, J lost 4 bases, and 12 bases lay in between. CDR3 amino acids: CASSQERESTEAFF. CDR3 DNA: TGTGCCAGCAGCCAGGAAAGGGAGAGCACTGAAGCTTTCTTT.

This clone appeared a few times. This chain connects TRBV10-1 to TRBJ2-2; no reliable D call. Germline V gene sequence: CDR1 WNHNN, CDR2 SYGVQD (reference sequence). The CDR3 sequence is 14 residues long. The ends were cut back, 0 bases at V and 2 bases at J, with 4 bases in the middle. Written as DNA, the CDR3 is TGCGCCAGCAGTGAGTCGCTAAACACCGGGGAGCTGTTTTTT. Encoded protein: CASSESLNTGELFF.

The chain's CDR3 is CASSLATGDTEKLFF. The CDR3 DNA follows: TGTGCCAGCAGCTTAGCGACAGGGGATACGGAGAAACTGTTTTTT. V is TRBV11-2 and J is TRBJ1-4, with TRBD1 matching 8 bases. The CDR3 extends over 15 amino acids. From germline, CDR1 is SGHAT and CDR2 FQNNGV. Trimming cost V 1 base and J 11 bases; bases outside gene matches: 9.

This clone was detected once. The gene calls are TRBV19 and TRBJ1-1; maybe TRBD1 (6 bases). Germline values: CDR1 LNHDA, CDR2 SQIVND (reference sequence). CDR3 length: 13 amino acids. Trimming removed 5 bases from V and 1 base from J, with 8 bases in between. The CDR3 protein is CASSQTGNTEAFF. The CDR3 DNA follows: TGTGCCAGTAGTCAGACAGGGAACACTGAAGCTTTCTTT. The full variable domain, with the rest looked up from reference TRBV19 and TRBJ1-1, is DGGITQSPKYLFRKEGQNVTLSCEQNLNHDAMYWYRQDPGQGLRLIYYSQIVNDFQKGDIAEGYSVSREKKESFPLTVTSAQKNPTAFYLCASSQTGNTEAFFGQGTRLTVV.

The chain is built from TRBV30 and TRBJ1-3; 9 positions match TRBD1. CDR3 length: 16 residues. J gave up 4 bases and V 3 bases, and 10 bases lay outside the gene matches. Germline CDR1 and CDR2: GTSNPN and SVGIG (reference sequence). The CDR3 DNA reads TGTGCCTGGAGCCAAGAGAACAGGGGGCCAGGAAACACCATATATTTT. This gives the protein CAWSQENRGPGNTIYF.

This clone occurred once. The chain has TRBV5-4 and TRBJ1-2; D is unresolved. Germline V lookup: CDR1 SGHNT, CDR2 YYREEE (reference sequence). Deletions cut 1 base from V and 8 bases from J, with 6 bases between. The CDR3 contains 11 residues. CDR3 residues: CASSLSRGYTF. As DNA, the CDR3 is TGTGCCAGCAGCTTGTCGAGGGGCTACACCTTC. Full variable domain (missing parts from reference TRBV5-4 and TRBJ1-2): ETGVTQSPTHLIKTRGQQVTLRCSSQSGHNTVSWYQQALGQGPQFIFQYYREEENGRGNFPPRFSGLQFPNYSSELNVNALELDDSALYLCASSLSRGYTFGSGTRLTVV.

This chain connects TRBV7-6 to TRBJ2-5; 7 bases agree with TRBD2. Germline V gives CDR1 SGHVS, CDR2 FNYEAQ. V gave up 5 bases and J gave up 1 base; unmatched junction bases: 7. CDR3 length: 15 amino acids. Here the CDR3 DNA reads TGTGCCAGCAGCGAACTGGGCGGGGGCCAAGAGACCCAGTACTTC. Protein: CASSELGGGQETQYF.

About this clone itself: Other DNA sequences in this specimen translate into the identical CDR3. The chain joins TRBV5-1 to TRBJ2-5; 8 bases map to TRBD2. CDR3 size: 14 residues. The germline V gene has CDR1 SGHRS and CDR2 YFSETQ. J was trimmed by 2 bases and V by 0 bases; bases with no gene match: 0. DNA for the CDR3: TGCGCCAGCAGCTTGGCGGGGGGGCAAGAGACCCAGTACTTC. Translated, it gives CASSLAGGQETQYF.

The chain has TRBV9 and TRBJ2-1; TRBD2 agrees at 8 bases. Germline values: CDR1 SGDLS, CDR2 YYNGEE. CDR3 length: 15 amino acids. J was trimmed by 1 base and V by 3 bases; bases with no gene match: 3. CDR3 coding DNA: TGTGCCAGCAGCGCTGAGCGGGGGTCCTACAATGAGCAGTTCTTC. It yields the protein CASSAERGSYNEQFF.

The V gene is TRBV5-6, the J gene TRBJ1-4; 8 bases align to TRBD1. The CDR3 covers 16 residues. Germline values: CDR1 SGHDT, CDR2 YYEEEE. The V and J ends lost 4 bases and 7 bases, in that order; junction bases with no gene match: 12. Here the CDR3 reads CASSLGSWTGTEKLFF. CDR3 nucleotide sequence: TGTGCCAGCAGCCTGGGTAGTTGGACAGGGACTGAAAAACTGTTTTTT.

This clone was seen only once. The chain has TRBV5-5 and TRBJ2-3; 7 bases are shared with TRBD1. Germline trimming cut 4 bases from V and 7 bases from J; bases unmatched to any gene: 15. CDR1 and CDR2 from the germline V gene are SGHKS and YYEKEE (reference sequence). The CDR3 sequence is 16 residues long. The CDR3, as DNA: TGTGCCAGCAGCGGCTCGGGACAGCTCCTCCGAAATACGCAGTATTTT. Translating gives CASSGSGQLLRNTQYF.

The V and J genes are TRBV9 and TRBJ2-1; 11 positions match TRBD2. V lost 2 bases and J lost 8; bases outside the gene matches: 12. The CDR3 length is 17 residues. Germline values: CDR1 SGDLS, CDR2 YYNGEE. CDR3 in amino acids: CASSVTSGGGRPDEQFF. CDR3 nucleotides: TGTGCCAGCAGCGTTACTAGCGGGGGCGGCCGACCTGATGAGCAGTTCTTC.

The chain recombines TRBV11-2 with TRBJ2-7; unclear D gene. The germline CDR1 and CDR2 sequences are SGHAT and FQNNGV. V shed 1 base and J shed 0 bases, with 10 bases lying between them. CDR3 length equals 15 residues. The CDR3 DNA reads TGTGCCAGCAGCTTAGCGTGGCGGAGCTCCTACGAGCAGTACTTC. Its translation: CASSLAWRSSYEQYF.

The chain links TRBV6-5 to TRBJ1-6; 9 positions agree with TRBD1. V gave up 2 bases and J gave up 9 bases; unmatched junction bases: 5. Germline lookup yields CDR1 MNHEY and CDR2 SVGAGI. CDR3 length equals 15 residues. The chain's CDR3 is CASSYQGQGGSPLHF. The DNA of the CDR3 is TGTGCCAGCAGTTACCAGGGACAGGGTGGTTCACCCCTCCACTTT.

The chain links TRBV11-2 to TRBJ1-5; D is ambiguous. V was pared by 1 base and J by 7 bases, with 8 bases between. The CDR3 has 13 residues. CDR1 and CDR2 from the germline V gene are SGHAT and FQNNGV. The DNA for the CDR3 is TGTGCCAGCAGCTTAGGCAGTTTCCAGCCCCAGCATTTT. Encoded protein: CASSLGSFQPQHF.